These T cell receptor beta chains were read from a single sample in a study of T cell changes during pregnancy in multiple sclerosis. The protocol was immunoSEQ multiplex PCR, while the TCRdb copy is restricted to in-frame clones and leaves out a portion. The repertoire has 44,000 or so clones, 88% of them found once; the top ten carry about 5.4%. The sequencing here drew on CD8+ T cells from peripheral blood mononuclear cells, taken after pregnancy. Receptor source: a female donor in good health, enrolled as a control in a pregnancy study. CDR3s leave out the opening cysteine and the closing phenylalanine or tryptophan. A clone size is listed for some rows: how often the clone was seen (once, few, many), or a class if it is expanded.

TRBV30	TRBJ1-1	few	LFGQGGSEAF
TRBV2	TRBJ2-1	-	ASNQRGSYNEQF
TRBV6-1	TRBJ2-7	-	ASSEARVEQY
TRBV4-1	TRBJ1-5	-	ASSLAQGNRQPQH
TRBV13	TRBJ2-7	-	ASSPPIAQGSYEQY
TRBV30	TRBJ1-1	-	AWSYGANTEAF
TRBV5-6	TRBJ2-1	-	ASSTSGGASNEQF
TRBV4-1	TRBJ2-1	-	ASSQVLPGGHNEQF
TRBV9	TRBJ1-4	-	ASSADQALYPNEKLF
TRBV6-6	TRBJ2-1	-	ATGGGFGGLEQF
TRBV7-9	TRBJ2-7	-	ASSWTGISGEQY
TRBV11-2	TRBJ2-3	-	ASSLSGETGDTQY
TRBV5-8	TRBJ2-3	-	ASSLDGTYPSTDTQY
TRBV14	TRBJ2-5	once	ASSQTAGRKTQY
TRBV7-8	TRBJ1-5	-	ASSSRVTGQPQH
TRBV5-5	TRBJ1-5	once	ASSHTSTGYQPQH
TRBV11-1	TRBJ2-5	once	ASSLRSASVVEETQY
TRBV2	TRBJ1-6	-	ASSDTGVTYNSPLH
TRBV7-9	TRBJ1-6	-	ASRRGRNSPLH
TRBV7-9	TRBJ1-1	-	ASSLIRTGVPEAF
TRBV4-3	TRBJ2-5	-	ASSYGTSKETQY
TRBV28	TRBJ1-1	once	ASSRGLNTEAF
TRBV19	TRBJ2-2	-	ASSRGTGELF
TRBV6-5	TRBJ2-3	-	ASNGGGTDTQY
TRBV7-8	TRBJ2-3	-	ASSLVGFTDTQY
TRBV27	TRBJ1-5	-	ASKSWSLGNQPQH
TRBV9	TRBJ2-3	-	ASSAGTGKGPTDTQY
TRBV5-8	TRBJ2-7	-	ASSLESSYEQY
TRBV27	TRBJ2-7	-	ASSDRTARAEQY
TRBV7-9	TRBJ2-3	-	ASSLPGVGDTQY
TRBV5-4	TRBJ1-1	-	ASSPLTGGHTEAF
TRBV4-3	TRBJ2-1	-	ASSRVYRAEDEQF
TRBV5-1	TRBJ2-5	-	ASKADQETQY
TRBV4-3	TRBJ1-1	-	ASSQVGGTPEAF
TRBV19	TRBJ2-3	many	ASSMGQETDTQY
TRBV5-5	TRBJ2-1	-	ASSWGDEQF
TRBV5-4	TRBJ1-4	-	ASSSDGQSKDEKLF
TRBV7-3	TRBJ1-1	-	ASRAFTGGSRTEAF
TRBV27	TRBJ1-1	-	ATRQVGTEAF
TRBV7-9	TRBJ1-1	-	ASSFPSGPEAF